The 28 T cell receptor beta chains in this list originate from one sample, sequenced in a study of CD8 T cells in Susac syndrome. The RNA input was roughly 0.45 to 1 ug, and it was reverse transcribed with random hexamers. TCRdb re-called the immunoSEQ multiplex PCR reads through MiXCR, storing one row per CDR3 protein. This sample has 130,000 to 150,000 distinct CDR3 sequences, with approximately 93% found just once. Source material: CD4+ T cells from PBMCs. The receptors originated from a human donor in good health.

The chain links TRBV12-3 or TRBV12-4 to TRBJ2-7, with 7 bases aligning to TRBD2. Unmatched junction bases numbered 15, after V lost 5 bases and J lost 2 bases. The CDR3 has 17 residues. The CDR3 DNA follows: TGTGCCAGCAGTCCACACCTCTCACTAGCGACGACCTACGAGCAGTACTTC. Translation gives CASSPHLSLATTYEQYF.

The CDR3 DNA sequence: TGCAGTGCCAGAATCCCGGGAGATACGCAGTATTTT. It encodes CSARIPGDTQYF. V is TRBV20-1 and J is TRBJ2-3, with unresolved D. CDR1 is DFQATT, CDR2 SNEGSKA, per germline (reference sequence). The V end lost 6 bases, the J end lost 5 bases, and 12 bases lay between the germline ends. The CDR3 spans 12 residues.

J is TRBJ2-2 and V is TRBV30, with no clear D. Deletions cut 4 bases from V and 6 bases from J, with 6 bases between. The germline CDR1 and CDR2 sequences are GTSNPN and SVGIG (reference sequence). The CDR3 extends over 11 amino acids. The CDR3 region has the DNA TGTGCCTGGATGCGCGCCGGGGAGCTGTTTTTT. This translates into CAWMRAGELFF.

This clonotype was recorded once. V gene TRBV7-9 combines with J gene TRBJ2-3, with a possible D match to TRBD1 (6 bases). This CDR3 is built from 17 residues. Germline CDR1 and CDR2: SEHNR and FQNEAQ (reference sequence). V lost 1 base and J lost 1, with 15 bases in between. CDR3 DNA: TGTGCCAGCAGCTTAGACAGGGTCCACTATGGCACAGATACGCAGTATTTT. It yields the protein CASSLDRVHYGTDTQYF.

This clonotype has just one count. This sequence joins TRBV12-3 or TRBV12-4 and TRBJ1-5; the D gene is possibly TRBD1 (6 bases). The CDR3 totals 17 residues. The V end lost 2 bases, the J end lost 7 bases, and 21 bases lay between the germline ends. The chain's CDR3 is CASSLPPRGGISQPQHF. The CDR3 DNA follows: TGTGCCAGCAGTTTACCCCCCAGAGGGGGTATAAGCCAGCCCCAGCATTTT.

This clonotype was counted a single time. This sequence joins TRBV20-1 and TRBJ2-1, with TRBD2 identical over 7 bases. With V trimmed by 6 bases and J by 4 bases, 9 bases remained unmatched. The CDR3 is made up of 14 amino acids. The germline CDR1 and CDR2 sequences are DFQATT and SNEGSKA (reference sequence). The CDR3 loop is CSARSGTDYNEQFF. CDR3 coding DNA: TGCAGTGCGAGGAGCGGGACCGATTACAATGAGCAGTTCTTC.

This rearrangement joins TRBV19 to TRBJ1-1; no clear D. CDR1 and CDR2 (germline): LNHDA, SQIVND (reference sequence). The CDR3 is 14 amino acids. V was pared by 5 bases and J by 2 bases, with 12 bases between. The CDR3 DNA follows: TGTGCCAGTAGTGTAAGTACAGACAACACTGAAGCTTTCTTT. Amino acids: CASSVSTDNTEAFF.

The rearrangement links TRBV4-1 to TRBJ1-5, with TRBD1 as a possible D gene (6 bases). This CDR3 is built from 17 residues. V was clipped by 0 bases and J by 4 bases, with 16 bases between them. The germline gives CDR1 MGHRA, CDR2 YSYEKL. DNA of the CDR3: TGCGCCAGCAGCCAAGATGTGGCAGGGGCGATTAATCAGCCCCAGCATTTT. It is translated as CASSQDVAGAINQPQHF.

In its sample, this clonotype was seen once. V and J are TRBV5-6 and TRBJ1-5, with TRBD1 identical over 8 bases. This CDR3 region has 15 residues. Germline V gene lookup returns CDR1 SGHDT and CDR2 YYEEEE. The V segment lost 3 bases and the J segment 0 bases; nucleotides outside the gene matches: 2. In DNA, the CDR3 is TGTGCCAGCAGCTCTGGGACAGGTAGCAATCAGCCCCAGCATTTT. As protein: CASSSGTGSNQPQHF.

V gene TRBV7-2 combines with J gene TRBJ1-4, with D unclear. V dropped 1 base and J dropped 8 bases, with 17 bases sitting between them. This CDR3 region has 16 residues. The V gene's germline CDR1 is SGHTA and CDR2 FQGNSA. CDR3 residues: CASSLGPGPRDEKLFF. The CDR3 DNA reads TGTGCCAGCAGCTTAGGGCCCGGGCCACGAGACGAAAAACTGTTTTTT.

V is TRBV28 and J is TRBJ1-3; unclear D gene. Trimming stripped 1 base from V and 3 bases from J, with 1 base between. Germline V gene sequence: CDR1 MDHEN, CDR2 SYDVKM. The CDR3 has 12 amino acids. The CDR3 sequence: CASSLFGNTIYF. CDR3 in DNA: TGTGCCAGCAGTTTATTTGGAAACACCATATATTTT.

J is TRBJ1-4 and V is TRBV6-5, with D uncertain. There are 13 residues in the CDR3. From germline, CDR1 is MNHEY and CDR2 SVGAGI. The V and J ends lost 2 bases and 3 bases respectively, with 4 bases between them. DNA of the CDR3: TGTGCCAGCAGTTACGGCTCTAATGAAAAACTGTTTTTT. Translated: CASSYGSNEKLFF.

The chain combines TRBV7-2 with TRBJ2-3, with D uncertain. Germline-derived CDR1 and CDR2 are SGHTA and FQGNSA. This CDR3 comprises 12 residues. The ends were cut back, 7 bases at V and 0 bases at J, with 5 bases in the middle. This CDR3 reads CASTDSTDTQYF. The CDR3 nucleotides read TGTGCCAGCACCGATAGCACAGATACGCAGTATTTT.

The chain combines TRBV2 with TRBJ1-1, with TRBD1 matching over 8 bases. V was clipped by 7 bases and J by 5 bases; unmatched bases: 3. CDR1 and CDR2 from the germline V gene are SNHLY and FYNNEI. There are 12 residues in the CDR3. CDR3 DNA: TGTGCCAGCAACGGACAGGGTACTGAAGCTTTCTTT. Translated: CASNGQGTEAFF.

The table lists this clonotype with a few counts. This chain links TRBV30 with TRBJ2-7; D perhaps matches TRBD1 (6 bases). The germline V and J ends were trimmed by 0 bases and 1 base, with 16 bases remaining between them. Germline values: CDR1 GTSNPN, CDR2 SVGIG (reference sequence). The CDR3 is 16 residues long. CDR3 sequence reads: CAWSVQMRTASYEQYF. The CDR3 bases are TGTGCCTGGAGTGTACAAATGAGGACAGCTTCCTACGAGCAGTACTTC.

For the CDR3, the DNA is TGTGCCACCAGTGATTGGAAGAACACCGGGGAGCTGTTTTTT. Its protein is CATSDWKNTGELFF. The V and J genes are TRBV24-1 and TRBJ2-2; D unresolved. This CDR3 is built from 14 residues. V was shortened by 2 bases and J by 1 base, with 4 bases between the two germline ends. The germline CDR1 and CDR2 sequences are KGHDR and SFDVKD.

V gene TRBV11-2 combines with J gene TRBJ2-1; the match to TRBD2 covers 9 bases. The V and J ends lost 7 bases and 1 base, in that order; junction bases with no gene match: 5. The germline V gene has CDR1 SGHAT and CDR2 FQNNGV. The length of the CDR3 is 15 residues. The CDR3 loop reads CASTRSGSSYNEQFF. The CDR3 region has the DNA TGTGCCAGCACCCGTAGCGGGAGTTCCTACAATGAGCAGTTCTTC.

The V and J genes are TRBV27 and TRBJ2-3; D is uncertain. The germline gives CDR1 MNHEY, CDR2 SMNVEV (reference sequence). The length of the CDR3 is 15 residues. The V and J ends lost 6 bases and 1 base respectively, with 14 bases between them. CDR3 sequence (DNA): TGTGCCAGCAGCCCATCCCTACGGGGCACAGATACGCAGTATTTT. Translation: CASSPSLRGTDTQYF.

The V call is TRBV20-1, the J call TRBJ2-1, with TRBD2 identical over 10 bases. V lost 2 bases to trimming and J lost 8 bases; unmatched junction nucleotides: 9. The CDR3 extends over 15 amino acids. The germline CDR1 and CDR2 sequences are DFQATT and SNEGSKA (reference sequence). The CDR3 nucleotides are TGCAGTGCTAGATGGGCTAGCGGGAGAGGGGATGAGCAGTTCTTC. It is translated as CSARWASGRGDEQFF.

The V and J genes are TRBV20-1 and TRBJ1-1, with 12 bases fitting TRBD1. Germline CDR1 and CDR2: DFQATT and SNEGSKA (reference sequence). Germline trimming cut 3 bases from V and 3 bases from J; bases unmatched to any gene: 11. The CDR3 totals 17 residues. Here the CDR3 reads CSARSLTGTGGHTEAFF. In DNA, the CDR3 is TGCAGTGCTAGGAGCCTCACCGGGACAGGGGGCCACACTGAAGCTTTCTTT.

The CDR3 DNA reads TGCGCCAGCACTCCTTCGGGGACAGTCTCCTACGAGCAGTACTTC. Translated: CASTPSGTVSYEQYF. This chain joins TRBV5-1 and TRBJ2-7; 7 bases line up with TRBD1. J lost 0 bases, V lost 6 bases, and 9 bases had no gene match. CDR1 is SGHRS and CDR2 is YFSETQ in the germline V gene. CDR3 length: 15 amino acids.

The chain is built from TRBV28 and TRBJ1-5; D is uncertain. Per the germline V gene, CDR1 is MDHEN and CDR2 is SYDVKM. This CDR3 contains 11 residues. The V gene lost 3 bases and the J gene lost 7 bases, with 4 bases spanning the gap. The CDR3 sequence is CASSFRQPQHF. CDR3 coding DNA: TGTGCCAGCAGTTTTCGGCAGCCCCAGCATTTT. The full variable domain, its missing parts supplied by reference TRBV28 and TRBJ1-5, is DVKVTQSSRYLVKRTGEKVFLECVQDMDHENMFWYRQDPGLGLRLIYFSYDVKMKEKGDIPEGYSVSREKKERFSLILESASTNQTSMYLCASSFRQPQHFGDGTRLSIL.

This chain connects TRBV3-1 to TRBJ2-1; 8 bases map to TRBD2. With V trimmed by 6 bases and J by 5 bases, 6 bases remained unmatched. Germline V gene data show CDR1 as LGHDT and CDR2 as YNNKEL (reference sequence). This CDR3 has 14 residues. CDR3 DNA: TGTGCCAGCAGTGCCGGGACTAGAAACAATGAGCAGTTCTTC. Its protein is CASSAGTRNNEQFF.

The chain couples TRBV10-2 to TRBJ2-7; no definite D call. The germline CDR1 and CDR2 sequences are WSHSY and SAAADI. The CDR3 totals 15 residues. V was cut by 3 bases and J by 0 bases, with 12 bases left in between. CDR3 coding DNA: TGCGCCAGCAGTGAATCACCTGTTAACTCCTACGAGCAGTACTTC. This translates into CASSESPVNSYEQYF.

CDR3 loop: CASSLARASGSYEQFF. For the CDR3, the DNA is TGCGCCAGCAGCTTGGCCCGGGCTAGCGGGAGCTATGAGCAGTTCTTC. The rearrangement links TRBV5-1 to TRBJ2-1; 10 bases agree with TRBD2. J lost 8 bases, V lost 0 bases, and 8 bases had no gene match. The CDR3 runs to 16 residues. CDR1 SGHRS and CDR2 YFSETQ come from the germline V gene. Looking up the rest from reference TRBV5-1 and TRBJ2-1 gives the full variable domain: KAGVTQTPRYLIKTRGQQVTLSCSPISGHRSVSWYQQTPGQGLQFLFEYFSETQRNKGNFPGRFSGRQFSNSRSEMNVSTLELGDSALYLCASSLARASGSYEQFFGPGTRLTVL.

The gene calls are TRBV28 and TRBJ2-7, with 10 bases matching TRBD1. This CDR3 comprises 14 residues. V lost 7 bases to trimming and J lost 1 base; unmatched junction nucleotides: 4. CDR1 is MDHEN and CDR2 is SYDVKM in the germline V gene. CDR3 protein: CASKGQGPSYEQYF. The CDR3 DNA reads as TGTGCCAGCAAGGGACAGGGGCCTTCCTACGAGCAGTACTTC.

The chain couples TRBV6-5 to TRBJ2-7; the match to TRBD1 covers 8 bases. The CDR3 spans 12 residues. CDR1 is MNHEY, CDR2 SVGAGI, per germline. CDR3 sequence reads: CVTTRQGYEQYF. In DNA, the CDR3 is TGTGTAACCACCCGACAGGGGTACGAGCAGTACTTC.

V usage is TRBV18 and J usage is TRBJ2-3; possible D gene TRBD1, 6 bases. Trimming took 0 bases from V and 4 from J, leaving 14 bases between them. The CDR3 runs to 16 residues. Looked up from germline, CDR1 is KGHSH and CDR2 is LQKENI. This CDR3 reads CASSPPTAGVADTQYF. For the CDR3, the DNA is TGTGCCAGCTCACCACCGACGGCAGGGGTGGCAGATACGCAGTATTTT.